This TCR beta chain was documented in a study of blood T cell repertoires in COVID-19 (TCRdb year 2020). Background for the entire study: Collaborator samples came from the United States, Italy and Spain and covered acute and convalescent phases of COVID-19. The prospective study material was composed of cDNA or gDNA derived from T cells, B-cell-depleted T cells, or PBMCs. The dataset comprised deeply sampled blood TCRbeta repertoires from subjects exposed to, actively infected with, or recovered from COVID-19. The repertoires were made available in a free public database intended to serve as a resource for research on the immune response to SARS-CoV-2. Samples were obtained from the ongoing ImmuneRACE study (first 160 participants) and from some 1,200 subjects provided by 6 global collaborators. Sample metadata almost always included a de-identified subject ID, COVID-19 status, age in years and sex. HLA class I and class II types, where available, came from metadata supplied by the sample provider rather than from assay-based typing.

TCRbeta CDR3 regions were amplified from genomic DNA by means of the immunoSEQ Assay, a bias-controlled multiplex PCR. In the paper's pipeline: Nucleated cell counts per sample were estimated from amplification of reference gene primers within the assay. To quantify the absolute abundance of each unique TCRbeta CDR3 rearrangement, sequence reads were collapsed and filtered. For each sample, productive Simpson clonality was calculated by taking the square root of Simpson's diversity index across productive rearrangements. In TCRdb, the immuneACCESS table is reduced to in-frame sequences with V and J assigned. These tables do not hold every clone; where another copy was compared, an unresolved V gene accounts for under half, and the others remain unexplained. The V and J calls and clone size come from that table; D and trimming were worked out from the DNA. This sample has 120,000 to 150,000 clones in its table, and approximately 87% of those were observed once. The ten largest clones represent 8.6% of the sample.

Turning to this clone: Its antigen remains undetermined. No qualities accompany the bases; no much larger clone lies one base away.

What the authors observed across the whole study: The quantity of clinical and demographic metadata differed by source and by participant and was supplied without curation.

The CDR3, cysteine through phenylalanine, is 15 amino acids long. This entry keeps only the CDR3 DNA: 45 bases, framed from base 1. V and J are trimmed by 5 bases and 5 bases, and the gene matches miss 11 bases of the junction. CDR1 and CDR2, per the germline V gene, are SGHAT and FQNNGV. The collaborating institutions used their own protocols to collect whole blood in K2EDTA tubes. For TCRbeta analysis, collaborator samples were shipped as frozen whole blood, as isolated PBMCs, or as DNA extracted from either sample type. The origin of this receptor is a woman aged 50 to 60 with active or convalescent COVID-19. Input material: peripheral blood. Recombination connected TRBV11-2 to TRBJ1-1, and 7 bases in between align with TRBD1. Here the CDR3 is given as CASSVQGGRGTEAFF. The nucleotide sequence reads TGTGCCAGCAGCGTGCAGGGGGGACGTGGGACTGAAGCTTTCTTT.